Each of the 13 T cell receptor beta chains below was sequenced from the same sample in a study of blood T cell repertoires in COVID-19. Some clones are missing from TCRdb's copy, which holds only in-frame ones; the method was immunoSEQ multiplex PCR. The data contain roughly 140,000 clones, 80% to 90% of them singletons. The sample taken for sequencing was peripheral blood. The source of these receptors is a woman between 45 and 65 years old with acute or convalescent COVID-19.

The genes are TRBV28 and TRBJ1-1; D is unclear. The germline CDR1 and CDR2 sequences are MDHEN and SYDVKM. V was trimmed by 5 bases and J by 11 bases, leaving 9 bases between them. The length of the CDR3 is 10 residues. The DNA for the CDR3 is TGTGCCAGCAGTAAAGAGTCGGCTTTCTTT. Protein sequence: CASSKESAFF.

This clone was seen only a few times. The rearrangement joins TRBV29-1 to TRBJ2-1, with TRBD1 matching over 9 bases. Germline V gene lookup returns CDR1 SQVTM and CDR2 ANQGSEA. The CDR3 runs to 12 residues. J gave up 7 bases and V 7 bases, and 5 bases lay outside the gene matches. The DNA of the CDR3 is TGCAGCGCGGACAGGGGAGGTAATGAGCAGTTCTTC. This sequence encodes CSADRGGNEQFF.

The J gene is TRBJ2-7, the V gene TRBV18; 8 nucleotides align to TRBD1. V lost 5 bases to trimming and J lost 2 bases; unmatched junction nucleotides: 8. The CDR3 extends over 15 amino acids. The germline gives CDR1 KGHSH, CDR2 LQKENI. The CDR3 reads CASSTGQEAAYEQYF. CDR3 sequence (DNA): TGTGCCAGCTCAACGGGACAGGAAGCTGCCTACGAGCAGTACTTC.

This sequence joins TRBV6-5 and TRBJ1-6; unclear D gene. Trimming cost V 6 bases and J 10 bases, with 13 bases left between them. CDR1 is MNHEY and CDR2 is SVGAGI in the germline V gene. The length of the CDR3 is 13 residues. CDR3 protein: CASRLLGRSPLHF. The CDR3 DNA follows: TGTGCCAGCAGGTTACTCGGGAGGTCACCCCTCCACTTT.

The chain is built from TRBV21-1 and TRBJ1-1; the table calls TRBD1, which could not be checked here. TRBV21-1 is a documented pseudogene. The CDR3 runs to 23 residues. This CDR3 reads CASSKALYRSPLGDRALWAEAFF. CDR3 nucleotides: TGTGCCAGCAGCAAAGCGCTTTATCGAAGCCCTTTGGGGGACAGGGCCCTCTGGGCTGAAGCTTTCTTT.

The CDR3 DNA reads as TGTGCCAGCACCCCCGGGACTAGCGGGGACTACGAGCAGTACTTC. Protein sequence: CASTPGTSGDYEQYF. The rearrangement joins TRBV11-2 to TRBJ2-7; TRBD2 aligns across 13 bases. The CDR3 is 15 residues long. J was trimmed by 3 bases and V by 7 bases; bases with no gene match: 6. Germline V gives CDR1 SGHAT, CDR2 FQNNGV.

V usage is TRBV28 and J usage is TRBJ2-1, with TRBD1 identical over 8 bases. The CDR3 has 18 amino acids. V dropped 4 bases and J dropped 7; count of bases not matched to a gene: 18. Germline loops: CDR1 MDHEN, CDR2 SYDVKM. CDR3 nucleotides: TGTGCCAGCAGTTCCCTCTTAGGGCGGCAGGGGGCGATAAATGAGCAGTTCTTC. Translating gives CASSSLLGRQGAINEQFF.

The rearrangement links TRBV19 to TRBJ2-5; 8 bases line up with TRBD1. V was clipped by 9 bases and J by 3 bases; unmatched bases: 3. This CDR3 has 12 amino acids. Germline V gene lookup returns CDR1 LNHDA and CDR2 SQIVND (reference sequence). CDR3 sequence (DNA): TGTGCCAGGCGGGACAGGAAAGAGACCCAGTACTTC. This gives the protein CARRDRKETQYF.

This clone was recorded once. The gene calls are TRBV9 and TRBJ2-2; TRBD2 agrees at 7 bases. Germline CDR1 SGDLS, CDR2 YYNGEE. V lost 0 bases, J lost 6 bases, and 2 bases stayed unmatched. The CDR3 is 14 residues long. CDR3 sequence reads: CASSVGAGAGELFF. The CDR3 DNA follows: TGTGCCAGCAGCGTAGGTGCGGGGGCCGGGGAGCTGTTTTTT.

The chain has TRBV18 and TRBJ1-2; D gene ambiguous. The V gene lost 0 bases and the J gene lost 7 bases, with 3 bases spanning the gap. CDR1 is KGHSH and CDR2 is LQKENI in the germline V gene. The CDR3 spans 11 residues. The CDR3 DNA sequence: TGTGCCAGCTCACCACCGGCTGGCTACACCTTC. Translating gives CASSPPAGYTF.

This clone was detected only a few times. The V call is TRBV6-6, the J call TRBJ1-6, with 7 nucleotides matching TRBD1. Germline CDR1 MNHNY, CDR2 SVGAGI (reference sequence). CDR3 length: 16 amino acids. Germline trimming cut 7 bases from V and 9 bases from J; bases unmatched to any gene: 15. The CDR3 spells CASTVQGIHSGSPLHF. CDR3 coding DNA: TGTGCCAGCACGGTACAGGGGATTCATTCCGGTTCACCCCTCCACTTT.

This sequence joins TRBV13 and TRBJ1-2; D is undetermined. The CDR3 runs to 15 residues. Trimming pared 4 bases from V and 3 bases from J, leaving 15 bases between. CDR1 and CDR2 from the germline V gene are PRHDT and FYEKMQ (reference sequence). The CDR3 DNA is TGTGCCAGCAGCTCGGCCCGACAACTGCACTATGGCTACACCTTC. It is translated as CASSSARQLHYGYTF. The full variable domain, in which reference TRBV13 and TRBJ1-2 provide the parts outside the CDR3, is AAGVIQSPRHLIKEKRETATLKCYPIPRHDTVYWYQQGPGQDPQFLISFYEKMQSDKGSIPDRFSAQQFSDYHSELNMSSLELGDSALYFCASSSARQLHYGYTFGSGTRLTVV.

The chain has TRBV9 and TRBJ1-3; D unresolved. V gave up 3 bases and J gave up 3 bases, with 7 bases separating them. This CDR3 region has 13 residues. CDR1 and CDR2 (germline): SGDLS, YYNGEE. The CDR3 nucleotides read TGTGCCAGCAGCGAGCGGAGTGGAAACACCATATATTTT. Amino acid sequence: CASSERSGNTIYF.